The 25 T cell receptor beta chains reported below all come from one sample, sequenced in a study of blood T cell repertoires in COVID-19. Sequencing was performed with immunoSEQ multiplex PCR; in TCRdb, only in-frame clones are kept and a portion is missing. The table lists around 200,000 clones, 75% to 90% of them singletons. Sequenced: PBMCs or T cells enriched from blood (not recorded which). The source of these receptors is a woman aged 30 to 39 who had been exposed to COVID-19.

The chain is built from TRBV7-8 and TRBJ2-5; 8 bases map to TRBD1. The junction had 15 bases not matched to a gene; V was cut back by 4 bases and J by 2 bases. The CDR3 spans 18 residues. Germline CDR1 is SGHVS and CDR2 is FQNEAQ. The CDR3 loop reads CASSSRPSGTGLQETQYF. In DNA form, the CDR3 reads TGTGCCAGCAGCTCACGGCCCTCGGGGACAGGACTTCAAGAGACCCAGTACTTC.

This chain joins TRBV12-3 or TRBV12-4 and TRBJ1-4; 10 bases line up with TRBD1. The CDR3 loop spans 13 amino acids. Germline trimming cut 6 bases from V and 10 bases from J; bases unmatched to any gene: 5. This chain's CDR3 is CASRGQGKGKLFF. CDR3 nucleotide sequence: TGTGCCAGCAGGGGACAGGGGAAAGGAAAACTGTTTTTT.

J is TRBJ1-5 and V is TRBV2; D may be TRBD1 (5 bases). Trimming shortened V by 5 bases and J by 6 bases, and 14 bases separated the two germline ends. The CDR3 spans 14 residues. In germline, CDR1 is SNHLY, CDR2 FYNNEI. CDR3 sequence (DNA): TGTGCCAGCAGTACCCCAGGGTTGAGTCAGCCCCAGCATTTT. Amino acid sequence: CASSTPGLSQPQHF.

The chain couples TRBV5-1 to TRBJ1-6; TRBD1 aligns across 9 bases. The CDR3 length is 21 residues. The trim removed 3 bases at V and 0 bases at J, leaving 16 bases unmatched. Looked up from germline, CDR1 is SGHRS and CDR2 is YFSETQ. The CDR3 DNA reads as TGCGCCAGCAGCTCGAGAGAACCGGGACAGGGCATGAGCTCCTATAATTCACCCCTCCACTTT. Translation: CASSSREPGQGMSSYNSPLHF.

This clone is a singleton in its sample. The chain employs TRBV11-2 and TRBJ2-7, with D uncertain. The CDR3 contains 13 residues. Germline V gene sequence: CDR1 SGHAT, CDR2 FQNNGV. V lost 1 base to trimming and J lost 1 base, with 5 bases between them. The CDR3 protein is CASSLGHSYEQYF. The CDR3 DNA sequence: TGTGCCAGCAGCTTAGGGCATTCCTACGAGCAGTACTTC. The variable domain in full, completed from reference TRBV11-2 and TRBJ2-7, reads EAGVAQSPRYKIIEKRQSVAFWCNPISGHATLYWYQQILGQGPKLLIQFQNNGVVDDSQLPKDRFSAERLKGVDSTLKIQPAKLEDSAVYLCASSLGHSYEQYFGPGTRLTVT.

The rearrangement links TRBV4-2 to TRBJ2-3; D perhaps matches TRBD2 (7 bases). The germline V and J ends were trimmed by 3 bases and 6 bases, with 16 bases remaining between them. Per germline, CDR1 LGHNA and CDR2 YNFKEQ. The CDR3 loop spans 15 amino acids. The CDR3 sequence is CASSQEGGYFDTQYF. CDR3 DNA: TGTGCCAGCAGCCAGGAGGGGGGGTATTTCGATACGCAGTATTTT.

V usage is TRBV5-1 and J usage is TRBJ2-2; D may be TRBD2 (5 bases). CDR3 length: 15 residues. CDR1 is SGHRS, CDR2 YFSETQ, per germline. V dropped 1 base and J dropped 5 bases, with 12 bases sitting between them. In nucleotides, the CDR3 is TGCGCCAGCAGCTTGTTAAGTCGGGGTACCGGGGAGCTGTTTTTT. Translating gives CASSLLSRGTGELFF.

The rearrangement uses TRBV9 and TRBJ2-1; 9 bases match TRBD1. The V gene end was trimmed by 2 bases and the J gene end by 5 bases; junction bases not matched to a gene: 5. The CDR3 is 15 amino acids. Germline values: CDR1 SGDLS, CDR2 YYNGEE. CDR3 amino acids: CASSVGGDRDNEQFF. In DNA, the CDR3 is TGTGCCAGCAGCGTTGGGGGGGACAGGGACAATGAGCAGTTCTTC. The full variable domain, in which reference TRBV9 and TRBJ2-1 provide the parts outside the CDR3, is DSGVTQTPKHLITATGQRVTLRCSPRSGDLSVYWYQQSLDQGLQFLIQYYNGEERAKGNILERFSAQQFPDLHSELNLSSLELGDSALYFCASSVGGDRDNEQFFGPGTRLTVL.

This clone showed up just once. The V gene is TRBV28, the J gene TRBJ1-1, with 7 positions matching TRBD1. Trimming took 5 bases from V and 4 from J; bases not matched to a gene: 10. The CDR3 length is 15 residues. Germline CDR1 reads MDHEN; CDR2 reads SYDVKM. The CDR3 nucleotides are TGTGCCAGCAGTCCCCGGACAGGTTTGGGCACTGAAGCTTTCTTT. Translating gives CASSPRTGLGTEAFF.

V usage is TRBV6-5 and J usage is TRBJ2-5, with D unclear. The CDR3 totals 15 residues. Trimming shortened V by 6 bases and J by 2 bases, and 16 bases separated the two germline ends. Germline lookup yields CDR1 MNHEY and CDR2 SVGAGI. Here the CDR3 DNA reads TGTGCCAGCAGCAAAAAAGCCGCAGGACAAGAGACCCAGTACTTC. Residues: CASSKKAAGQETQYF.

V is TRBV9 and J is TRBJ2-3; D perhaps matches TRBD2 (5 bases). CDR3 size: 16 residues. Germline V gene sequence: CDR1 SGDLS, CDR2 YYNGEE. Trimming left V 0 bases short and J 5 bases short, with 16 bases between. This chain's CDR3 is CASSVASWGAVDTQYF. Written as DNA, the CDR3 is TGTGCCAGCAGCGTAGCGTCTTGGGGAGCGGTAGATACGCAGTATTTT.

The chain employs TRBV15 and TRBJ1-4, with TRBD1 matching 12 bases. Germline V lookup: CDR1 LNHNV, CDR2 YYDKDF (reference sequence). The CDR3 is made up of 15 amino acids. The V gene end was trimmed by 8 bases and the J gene end by 7 bases; junction bases not matched to a gene: 8. CDR3 region: CATSGQGARGEKLFF. The CDR3, as DNA: TGTGCCACCTCGGGACAGGGGGCGCGAGGTGAAAAACTGTTTTTT.

The V call is TRBV19, the J call TRBJ2-3; 9 nucleotides line up with TRBD2. Trimming took 9 bases from V and 2 from J; bases not matched to a gene: 6. Germline loops: CDR1 LNHDA, CDR2 SQIVND (reference sequence). The CDR3 consists of 14 residues. CDR3 nucleotides: TGTGCCAGCAGGCGGGGGGGCAACACAGATACGCAGTATTTT. Encoded protein: CASRRGGNTDTQYF.

The chain couples TRBV11-3 to TRBJ2-2, with 9 bases matching TRBD1. V shed 7 bases, J shed 1 base, and the junction held 7 bases outside the gene matches. The CDR3 loop spans 16 amino acids. Per the germline V gene, CDR1 is SGHNT and CDR2 is YENEEA. In nucleotides, the CDR3 is TGTGCCAGCACCTTCGGGACAGGGAGGAACACCGGGGAGCTGTTTTTT. Its translation is CASTFGTGRNTGELFF.

A single count supports this clone. The genes are TRBV19 and TRBJ2-3; 10 positions match TRBD2. CDR3 length equals 14 residues. J was trimmed by 4 bases and V by 6 bases; bases with no gene match: 4. CDR1 and CDR2 (germline): LNHDA, SQIVND (reference sequence). CDR3 loop: CASRLAGFADTQYF. CDR3 in DNA: TGTGCCAGTAGACTAGCGGGGTTTGCAGATACGCAGTATTTT.

The chain combines TRBV5-4 with TRBJ1-2; perhaps TRBD1 as D (5 bases). The CDR3 is 14 amino acids. CDR1 and CDR2 (germline): SGHNT, YYREEE (reference sequence). V shed 1 base and J shed 4 bases, with 11 bases lying between them. DNA of the CDR3: TGTGCCAGCAGCTTGCGGCAGGGTGGCTATGGCTACACCTTC. Translating it yields CASSLRQGGYGYTF.

This chain joins TRBV9 and TRBJ2-3; D ambiguous. The CDR3 is 16 amino acids. The germline CDR1 and CDR2 sequences are SGDLS and YYNGEE. Between the trimmed V and J ends, which lost 0 bases and 3 bases, there was a span of 14 bases. For the CDR3, the DNA is TGTGCCAGCAGCGTAGGCGCCCGTACAGAAACAGATACGCAGTATTTT. Translated, it gives CASSVGARTETDTQYF.

The V gene is TRBV30, the J gene TRBJ2-3, with TRBD2 matching over 11 bases. V was pared by 3 bases and J by 1 base, with 3 bases of the junction left unmatched. This CDR3 has 15 residues. Looked up from germline, CDR1 is GTSNPN and CDR2 is SVGIG (reference sequence). For the CDR3, the DNA is TGTGCCTGGAGGAAGACTAGCGGGGGCACAGATACGCAGTATTTT. This codes for CAWRKTSGGTDTQYF.

The chain has TRBV19 and TRBJ1-6; 7 positions match TRBD1. CDR1 and CDR2 (germline): LNHDA, SQIVND (reference sequence). V lost 7 bases, J lost 4 bases, and 7 bases stayed unmatched. The CDR3 is 15 residues long. The CDR3 sequence is CASTPGGFYNSPLHF. The CDR3 DNA follows: TGTGCCAGTACCCCAGGGGGATTTTATAATTCACCCCTCCACTTT.

This sequence joins TRBV28 and TRBJ1-1; D might be TRBD1 (6 bases). Per the germline V gene, CDR1 is MDHEN and CDR2 is SYDVKM. The CDR3 covers 14 residues. V was clipped by 2 bases and J by 4 bases, with 11 bases between them. The CDR3 nucleotides read TGTGCCAGCAGTTTACAGGGGTGGGGCACTGAAGCTTTCTTT. It translates to CASSLQGWGTEAFF.

This chain links TRBV12-3 or TRBV12-4 with TRBJ1-3; D not certain. This CDR3 has 13 amino acids. V lost 7 bases and J lost 6, with 13 bases in between. CDR3 residues: CASILDSSNTIYF. In nucleotides, the CDR3 is TGTGCCAGCATCCTAGACTCGTCAAACACCATATATTTT.

On this clone itself: Other DNA sequences in this sample translate to the same CDR3. The chain employs TRBV7-9 and TRBJ1-1; 10 nucleotides match TRBD1. CDR1 and CDR2 (germline): SEHNR, FQNEAQ (reference sequence). Unmatched junction bases numbered 2, after V lost 1 base and J lost 6 bases. This CDR3 is built from 14 residues. This chain's CDR3 is CASSLGQGASEAFF. In DNA form, the CDR3 reads TGTGCCAGCAGCTTAGGACAGGGGGCATCTGAAGCTTTCTTT.

The chain combines TRBV28 with TRBJ1-4; perhaps TRBD1 as D (5 bases). Germline V gene lookup returns CDR1 MDHEN and CDR2 SYDVKM. Trimming took off 6 bases at V and 3 bases at J, with 20 bases between the two ends. CDR3 length equals 17 residues. CDR3 sequence reads: CASSPPPGWLANEKLFF. The CDR3, as DNA: TGTGCCAGCAGCCCACCCCCAGGGTGGCTAGCTAATGAAAAACTGTTTTTT.

This clone was picked up a small number of times. The chain employs TRBV3-1 (or the pseudogene TRBV3-2) and TRBJ1-1; D gene uncertain. V was cut by 4 bases and J by 0 bases, with 9 bases left in between. The CDR3 runs 14 residues. Germline CDR1 is LGHDT and CDR2 is YNNKEL (reference sequence). CDR3 in amino acids: CASSPPRLNTEAFF. Written as DNA, the CDR3 is TGTGCCAGCAGCCCGCCCAGGTTGAACACTGAAGCTTTCTTT.

The chain employs TRBV5-6 and TRBJ1-2; 7 bases line up with TRBD1. Germline V gene lookup returns CDR1 SGHDT and CDR2 YYEEEE. The CDR3 length is 15 residues. With 0 bases clipped from V and 6 bases from J, the junction kept 8 bases outside the gene matches. The CDR3 DNA reads TGTGCCAGCAGCTTGGAAGAGACAGGGCGGCATGGCTACACCTTC. This codes for CASSLEETGRHGYTF.